This TCR beta chain was captured in a study of blood T cell repertoires in COVID-19. Study as a whole: In each case, the material was cDNA or gDNA derived from T cells, B-cell-depleted T cells, or PBMCs.

Trimming took 6 bases from V and 5 from J; bases not matched to a gene: 7. Germline V gene data show CDR1 as SQVTM and CDR2 as ANQGSEA. The CDR3 totals 13 residues. Under the authors' procedure: Reference gene primer amplification gave nucleated cell count estimates. Repertoires were generated with immunoSEQ multiplex PCR, while TCRdb's copy carries only in-frame clones and drops some. That table supplies the V and J calls and clone size; D and trimming were determined from the DNA. This repertoire shows roughly 280,000 clones, about 86% found once; its top ten account for under 2%. The TCR originated in a man younger than 40 with active or convalescent COVID-19. Sample: peripheral blood. The J gene is TRBJ1-1, the V gene TRBV29-1, with 9 nucleotides matching TRBD1. The DNA of the CDR3 is TGCAGCGTGTCACAGGGGGCGCGAACTGAAGCTTTCTTT. Translated: CSVSQGARTEAFF.